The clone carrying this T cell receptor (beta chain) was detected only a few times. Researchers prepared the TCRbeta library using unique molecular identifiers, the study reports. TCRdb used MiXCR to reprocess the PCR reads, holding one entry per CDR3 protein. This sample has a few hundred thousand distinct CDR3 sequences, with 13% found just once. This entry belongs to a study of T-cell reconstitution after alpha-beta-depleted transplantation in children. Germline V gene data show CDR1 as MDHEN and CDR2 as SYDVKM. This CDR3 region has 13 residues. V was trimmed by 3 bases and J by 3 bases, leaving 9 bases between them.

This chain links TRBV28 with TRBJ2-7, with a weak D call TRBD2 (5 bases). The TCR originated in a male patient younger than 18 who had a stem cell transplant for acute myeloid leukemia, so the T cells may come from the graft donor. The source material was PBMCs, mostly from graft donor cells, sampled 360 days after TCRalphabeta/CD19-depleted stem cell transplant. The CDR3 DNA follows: TGTGCCAGCAGTTTCGTGGGAGTCTACGAGCAGTACTTC. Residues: CASSFVGVYEQYF.